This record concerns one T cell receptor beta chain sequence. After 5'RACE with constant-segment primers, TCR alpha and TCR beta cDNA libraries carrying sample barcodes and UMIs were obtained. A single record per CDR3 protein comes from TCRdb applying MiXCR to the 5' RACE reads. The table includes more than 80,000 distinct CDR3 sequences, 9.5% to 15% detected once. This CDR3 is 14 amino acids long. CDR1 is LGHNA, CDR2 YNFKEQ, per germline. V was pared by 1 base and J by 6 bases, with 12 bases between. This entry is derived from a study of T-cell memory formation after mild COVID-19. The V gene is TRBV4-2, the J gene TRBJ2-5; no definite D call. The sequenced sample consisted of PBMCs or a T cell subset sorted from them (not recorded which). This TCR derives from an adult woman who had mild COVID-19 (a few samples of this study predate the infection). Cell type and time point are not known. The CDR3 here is CASSQAADRKTQYF. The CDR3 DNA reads TGTGCCAGCAGCCAAGCGGCGGATCGTAAGACCCAGTACTTC.